This T cell receptor beta chain derives from a study of T cells in localized non-small cell lung cancer. Germline CDR1 and CDR2: SGHVS and FNYEAQ. Trimming removed 5 bases at V and 2 bases at J, with 13 bases between. The CDR3 is 15 residues long. Study-wide findings and caveats: Compared with tumor, uninvolved adjacent lung displayed greater T cell clonality, ranking highest overall.

TCRdb keeps only in-frame clones here, not all; method: immunoSEQ multiplex PCR. The top ten hold under 25% of the sample, which has around 79,000 clones, around 80% seen once. This clone was seen a handful of times. Its target is unknown. This chain joins TRBV7-6 and TRBJ1-3; D unclear. The TCR comes from a man between 40 and 70 years old with stage II squamous cell lung carcinoma. Sequenced here: PBMCs, sampled before any cancer treatment. The CDR3 region is CASSHSRITGNTIYF. CDR3 in DNA: TGTGCCAGCAGCCACTCCCGCATTACTGGAAACACCATATATTTT.